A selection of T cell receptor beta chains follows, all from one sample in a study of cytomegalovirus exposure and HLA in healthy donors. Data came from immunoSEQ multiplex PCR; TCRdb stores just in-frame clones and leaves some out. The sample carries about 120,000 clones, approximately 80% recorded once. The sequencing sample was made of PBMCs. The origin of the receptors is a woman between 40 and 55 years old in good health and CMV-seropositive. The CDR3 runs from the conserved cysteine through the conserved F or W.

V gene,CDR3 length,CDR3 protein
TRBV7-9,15,CASSLGAGLSYEQYF
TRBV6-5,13,CASRRRVNTEAFF
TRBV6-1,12,CASSEAPWTSSF
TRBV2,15,CASDRQGAGWDTQYF
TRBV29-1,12,CSVAPGGYEQFF
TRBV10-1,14,CASNCGSCTDTQYF
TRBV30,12,CAWSVGPSQQYF
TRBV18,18,CASSPPGWTSGSEYEQYF
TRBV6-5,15,CASSYIRTGHNELFF
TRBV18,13,CASAPGDGQPQHF
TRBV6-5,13,CASRGQVNNEQFF
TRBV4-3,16,CASSQDQGTISYGYTF
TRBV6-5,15,CASSYFEGSQYGYTF
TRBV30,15,CAWSVGAGAALGYTF
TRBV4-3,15,CASSSTGTGTHEQYF
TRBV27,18,CASSPTTGGVSYNSPLHF
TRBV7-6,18,CASSFKKGLVKPTDTQYF
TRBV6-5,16,CASSFEVRSYNSPLHF
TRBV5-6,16,CASSLAGQGPTGELFF
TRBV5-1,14,CASSTGQNTGELFF
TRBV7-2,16,CASSRVGGVGRDTQYF
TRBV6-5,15,CASSLDRVGNQPQHF
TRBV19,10,CASRGAEQFF
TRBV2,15,CASSATGQGSSPLHF
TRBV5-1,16,CASSLVGQDSQETQYF
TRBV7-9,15,CASQRGGSYNSPLHF
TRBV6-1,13,CASSAGDTDTQYF
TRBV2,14,CASNFRGDNYEQYF
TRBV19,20,CASSPFMFRDRTYSNQPQHF
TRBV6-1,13,CASSEGSPTEAFF
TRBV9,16,CASSVAGGAYDNEQFF
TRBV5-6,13,CASSLGAGHERFF
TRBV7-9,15,CASSLVEAMNTEAFF
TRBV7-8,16,CASSLEMGQANQPQHF
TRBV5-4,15,CASSSSGTKTYEQYF
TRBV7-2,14,CASTNSGGLNEQFF
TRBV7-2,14,CASSLAHNTGELFF